The T cell receptor beta chain under discussion was sequenced for a study of cytomegalovirus exposure and HLA in healthy donors. Study-wide results and limits: Productive status was seen about 90% or about 30% of the time for most TCR beta V segments in an earlier analysis. Further analysis was carried out later, and it showed several of the most significant clusters appearing linked to common viral pathogens.

Concerning this clone itself: Its antigen is currently unknown.

In germline, CDR1 is SGHTA, CDR2 FQGNSA. The V gene lost 6 bases and the J gene lost 7 bases, with 21 bases spanning the gap. This CDR3 has 16 residues. PCR was performed using 60 Vbeta and 13 Jbeta primers. In the source study's methods: In a later analysis, some 80 million unique TCR beta chains included roughly 11 million shared by two or more donors. The method was immunoSEQ multiplex PCR; TCRdb's version includes in-frame clones alone and lacks a portion of them. Clone size and V and J calls were adopted from that table, with D and trimming inferred from the DNA. Among about 110,000 clones listed, almost 70% were seen once.

The chain employs TRBV7-2 and TRBJ2-2; D might be TRBD2 (7 bases). The sample taken for sequencing was PBMCs. This TCR was recovered from a man aged 25-45 years in good health and CMV-seropositive. In DNA, the CDR3 is TGTGCCAGCAGTAAGAGGGGGGGAGCGGGCCTCGGGGAGCTGTTTTTT. Protein product: CASSKRGGAGLGELFF.